This T cell receptor (beta chain) derives from a study of CD8 T cells in ankylosing spondylitis. General study results and limits: Clones linked to disease were reported to show significant enrichment in matched ankylosing spondylitis synovial fluid. A TCR beta motif of under ten highly homologous variants seemed to mark ankylosing spondylitis blood.

Germline loops: CDR1 SGHDT, CDR2 YYEEEE. This CDR3 is built from 16 residues. The V end was cut by 3 bases, the J end by 0 bases, with 13 bases between. This clonotype was recorded many times. No antigen is known for it. Quantitative 5'-RACE with molecular barcodes generated TCR beta libraries. TCRdb reprocessed the 5' RACE reads with MiXCR, giving one entry per CDR3 protein. The sample records 80,000 to 100,000 distinct CDR3 sequences, 8.5% to 9% being singletons. This chain joins TRBV5-6 and TRBJ1-3; D ambiguous. This clonotype originated in a male donor with ankylosing spondylitis or in good health (not recorded which). The sample was blood, either unsorted or a sorted T cell fraction (not recorded which). Here the CDR3 DNA reads TGTGCCAGCAGCTATGAGAGCTACCGCTCTGGAAACACCATATATTTT. Translation: CASSYESYRSGNTIYF.